The source of this T cell receptor (beta chain) is a study of cytomegalovirus exposure and HLA in healthy donors. Germline-derived CDR1 and CDR2 are SGDLS and YYNGEE. The V gene lost 0 bases and the J gene lost 3 bases, with 9 bases spanning the gap. This CDR3 has 15 amino acids. The table lists this clone with a count of one. Its target is not known. Study findings and constraints: Productive rates of about 90% or about 30% were seen for most TCR beta V segments in an earlier analysis. Exclusion as indistinguishable affected some V segments, including TRBV6-2 and TRBV6-3. Using the classifier, cytomegalovirus status was reportedly diagnosed with high specificity and sensitivity.

PCR involved 60 Vbeta and 13 Jbeta primers. Repertoires were generated with immunoSEQ multiplex PCR, while TCRdb's copy carries only in-frame clones and drops some. The sample carries about 78,000 clones, 72% recorded once. This chain uses TRBV9 with TRBJ1-4; D uncertain. Sample: PBMCs. This receptor was obtained from a woman aged 40 to 50 in good health and CMV-seropositive. CDR3 residues: CASSVGFGANEKLFF. CDR3 coding DNA: TGTGCCAGCAGCGTAGGGTTCGGGGCTAATGAAAAACTGTTTTTT.